These T cell receptor beta chains were read from a single sample in a study of T cell changes during pregnancy in multiple sclerosis. TCRdb's copy holds only in-frame clones and misses some; the assay was immunoSEQ multiplex PCR. The data contain approximately 46,000 clones, approximately 90% of them seen just once; the ten biggest clones take up 0.35% to 0.5%. Here the sequenced sample was CD4+ T cells from peripheral blood mononuclear cells, taken after pregnancy. The receptors come from a female donor with multiple sclerosis, enrolled in a pregnancy study. CDR3s include the opening cysteine and the closing phenylalanine or tryptophan. Fields, in order: J gene, V gene, D gene, clone size, CDR3 DNA, CDR3 protein. The D gene is left open where the match is weak. Where a row states a size, it is once, few, many or the class of an expanded clone; other rows omit it.

>TRBJ1-2|TRBV4-1|TRBD1|.
TGCGCCAGCAGCCAACCGGGACAGGCCTATGGCTACACCTTC
CASSQPGQAYGYTF
>TRBJ2-3|TRBV11-3|TRBD2|.
TGTGCCAGCAGCCTCGGGACTAGCGGATCCGGGAGGCCAGATACGCAGTATTTT
CASSLGTSGSGRPDTQYF
>TRBJ1-2|TRBV29-1|.|.
TGCAGCGTTGAAGATCAACCGGGAGGTTATGGCTACACCTTC
CSVEDQPGGYGYTF
>TRBJ2-5|TRBV6-1|.|.
TGTGTCAGTGCCGAGACTATTCCAGAGACCCAGTACTTC
CVSAETIPETQYF
>TRBJ2-3|TRBV7-7|.|.
TGTGCCAGCAGCTTAGCGCAGACAGATACGCAGTATTTT
CASSLAQTDTQYF
>TRBJ2-5|TRBV27|TRBD2|.
TGTGCCAGCAGTTTAGGGAGGGTGACTAGCGGGAGTCGGGAGACCCAGTACTTC
CASSLGRVTSGSRETQYF
>TRBJ2-2|TRBV5-1|TRBD2|.
TGCGCCAGCAGCCCCTTAGCGGGAGGAACCACCGGGGAGCTGTTTTTT
CASSPLAGGTTGELFF
>TRBJ2-2|TRBV6-1|.|.
TGTGCCAGCAGTGAAAATTTCAGGGCCGAGAACACCGGGGAGCTGTTTTTT
CASSENFRAENTGELFF
>TRBJ2-1|TRBV5-4|.|.
TGTGCCAGCAGCCCAGGGGGGACGGTCTCCTACAATGAGCAGTTCTTC
CASSPGGTVSYNEQFF
>TRBJ1-2|TRBV2|.|.
TGTGCCAGCAGCGTGACGGGTGGCTACACCTTC
CASSVTGGYTF
>TRBJ1-3|TRBV7-2|.|.
TGTGCCAGCAGCTTCGACAGGAGAGGAAACACCATATATTTT
CASSFDRRGNTIYF
>TRBJ1-2|TRBV6-1|.|.
TGTGCCAGCAGGGAGACAGCTAACTATGGCTACACCTTC
CASRETANYGYTF
>TRBJ2-2|TRBV9|.|.
TGTGCCAGCAGCGTAGAGTTGGGGCGGAAAAACACCGGGGAGCTGTTTTTT
CASSVELGRKNTGELFF
>TRBJ2-7|TRBV10-3|TRBD2|.
TGTGCCATCAGCCTAGCGGGAGGGCCTTACGAGCAGTACTTC
CAISLAGGPYEQYF
>TRBJ2-5|TRBV7-2|TRBD1|.
TGTGCCAGCAGCGGACGACAGGGGCTCCACCAAGAGACCCAGTACTTC
CASSGRQGLHQETQYF
>TRBJ1-1|TRBV5-1|.|.
TGCGCCAGCAGCTTGGACACAGGGAGACACACGATCTTT
CASSLDTGRHTIF
>TRBJ2-1|TRBV7-8|TRBD2|.
TGTGCCAGCAGCCCGGGACTAGCGGGCGTGTACCAGGGGCAGTTCTTC
CASSPGLAGVYQGQFF
>TRBJ1-2|TRBV6-1|TRBD1|.
TGTGCCAGCAGCCCCCGCACAGGGGGCTCGTATGGCTACACCTTC
CASSPRTGGSYGYTF
>TRBJ2-3|TRBV11-2|.|.
TGTGCCAGCAGCTTAGGCCTACGGGAGATGACAGATACGCAGTATTTT
CASSLGLREMTDTQYF
>TRBJ2-5|TRBV19|.|.
TGTGCCAGTAGTCGGGACTCCGAGAAAGAGACCCAGTACTTC
CASSRDSEKETQYF
>TRBJ2-2|TRBV9|.|few
TGTGCCAGCAGCGTAGGTTTAGCGGTCCGGTCCGGGGAGCTGTTTTTT
CASSVGLAVRSGELFF
>TRBJ1-2|TRBV30|.|.
TGTGCCTGGAGTCCTCCTGGCTACACCTTC
CAWSPPGYTF
>TRBJ1-2|TRBV19|.|.
TGTGCCAGTAGTATCCCCCGTGGCTACACCTTC
CASSIPRGYTF
>TRBJ2-2|TRBV28|.|.
TGTGCCAGCAGTCTACCGACAGGAATGATCGGGGAGCTGTTTTTT
CASSLPTGMIGELFF
>TRBJ1-5|TRBV7-2|.|.
TGTGCCAGCAGCCTCCTTTACAATCAGCCCCAGCATTTT
CASSLLYNQPQHF
>TRBJ2-5|TRBV21-1|.|.
TGTGCCAGCAGGAACCCTTGTCCGGGACAGGGAAGTAAAGAGACCCAGTACTTC
CASRNPCPGQGSKETQYF
>TRBJ1-2|TRBV19|.|.
TGTGCCAGTAGTATAGTTGGGGGACTTAACTATGGCTACACCTTC
CASSIVGGLNYGYTF
>TRBJ2-3|TRBV28|TRBD2|.
TGTGCCAGCAGTTCATGGGGGGGGAAGACAGATACGCAGTATTTT
CASSSWGGKTDTQYF
>TRBJ1-2|TRBV21-1|.|.
TGTGCCAGCAGCAAAAACCCGGGAAGGCCCCCGGGAGGCTACACCTTC
CASSKNPGRPPGGYTF
>TRBJ1-5|TRBV9|.|.
TGTGCCAGCAGCGCTTCGGGGTTGAGCAATCAGCCCCAGCATTTT
CASSASGLSNQPQHF
>TRBJ1-5|TRBV11-2|.|.
TGTGCCAGCAGCTTTTCCGGGAGCAATCAGCCCCAGCATTTT
CASSFSGSNQPQHF
>TRBJ2-5|TRBV5-1|TRBD1|.
TGCGCCAGCAGCCTTGGTGAGGGGGCGTCGGAGACCCAGTACTTC
CASSLGEGASETQYF
>TRBJ2-4|TRBV19|.|.
TGTGCCAGTAGTCAGGGAGGGGGAGCCAAAAACATTCAGTACTTC
CASSQGGGAKNIQYF
>TRBJ2-7|TRBV5-4|TRBD1|few
TGTGCCAGCAGCCCGCCGGGACAGGGGCTTTACGAGCAGTACTTC
CASSPPGQGLYEQYF
>TRBJ2-3|TRBV5-5|TRBD1|.
TGTGCCAGCAGTCCCACCCCCGGGACAGGGGGCAGAGATACGCAGTATTTT
CASSPTPGTGGRDTQYF
>TRBJ2-1|TRBV1|.|.
TGCACCAGCAGCCATCTTCCGGGACTAGCGAACCTCAATGAGCAGTTCTTC
CTSSHLPGLANLNEQFF
>TRBJ1-1|TRBV28|.|.
TGTGCCAGCAGTCCCCCCGGGGGAACTTACACTGAAGCTTTCTTT
CASSPPGGTYTEAFF
>TRBJ2-5|TRBV18|TRBD2|once
TGTGCCAGCTCACCAGCCGGACTAGCGGGAGGAGAGACCCAGTACTTC
CASSPAGLAGGETQYF
>TRBJ1-4|TRBV27|TRBD1|.
TGTGCCAGCAAAAGACAGGGGGCTGATGAAAAACTGTTTTTT
CASKRQGADEKLFF
>TRBJ2-2|TRBV5-1|TRBD2|.
TGCGCCAGCAGCACACAGGGACTAGCGGGAGCTCGCACCGGGGAGCTGTTTTTT
CASSTQGLAGARTGELFF
>TRBJ2-1|TRBV5-1|TRBD2|.
TGCGCCAGCAGCACCGCCCCCGCGGGAGAGCACAATGAGCAGTTCTTC
CASSTAPAGEHNEQFF
>TRBJ2-3|TRBV6-5|TRBD2|.
TGTGCCAGCAGTATTAGCGGGAGGGTAGATACGCAGTATTTT
CASSISGRVDTQYF
>TRBJ2-6|TRBV30|.|.
TGTGCCTGCGCCCCAGGGGCTGGGGCCAACGTCCTGACTTTC
CACAPGAGANVLTF
>TRBJ2-7|TRBV7-2|TRBD2|.
TGTGCCAGCAGCTTAATGGCGGCTAGCGGAGGTGGCGAGCAGTACTTC
CASSLMAASGGGEQYF
>TRBJ1-5|TRBV5-6|TRBD1|.
TGTGCCAGCAGTACCACAGGGGTGAGCAATCAGCCCCAGCATTTT
CASSTTGVSNQPQHF
>TRBJ2-3|TRBV6-1|TRBD2|.
TGTGCCACCAGGGGACTAGCGGGAGGGCCAGATACGCAGTATTTT
CATRGLAGGPDTQYF
>TRBJ2-1|TRBV19|.|.
TGTGCCAGTAGTCTCTTGGGACACTTCTACAATGAGCAGTTCTTC
CASSLLGHFYNEQFF
>TRBJ1-2|TRBV18|.|.
TGTGCCAGCTCACTTCGGACGGAGGTCTATGGCTACACCTTC
CASSLRTEVYGYTF
>TRBJ1-2|TRBV5-1|.|.
TGCGCCAGCCGACAGGTTATCAACTATGGCTACACCTTC
CASRQVINYGYTF
>TRBJ1-2|TRBV28|TRBD1|.
TGTGCCAGCAGTCCTCCGTATGGACAGGGCATCTATGGCTACACCTTC
CASSPPYGQGIYGYTF
>TRBJ1-3|TRBV29-1|.|.
TGCAGCGCCAAGCCTTACTCTGGAAACACCATATATTTT
CSAKPYSGNTIYF
>TRBJ1-1|TRBV18|.|.
TGTGCCAGCTCACAACAGGGCCTGAACACTGAAGCTTTCTTT
CASSQQGLNTEAFF
>TRBJ1-4|TRBV11-1|TRBD1|.
TGTGCCAGCAGCTTGGACAGGCAAGTGGGAAAACTGTTTTTT
CASSLDRQVGKLFF
>TRBJ2-5|TRBV10-1|TRBD2|.
TGCGCCAGCAGGGTCCTAGCGGGAGGCGCATACTTAAAAGAGACCCAGTACTTC
CASRVLAGGAYLKETQYF
>TRBJ1-3|TRBV4-3|TRBD1|once
TGCGCCAGCAGCCCCTCAAGGACAGGCCACAGAAACACCATATATTTT
CASSPSRTGHRNTIYF
>TRBJ2-7|TRBV5-6|.|.
TGTGCCAGCAGCACGGGACTTAGATTATACGAGCAGTACTTC
CASSTGLRLYEQYF
>TRBJ1-3|TRBV2|.|.
TGTGCCAGCAGTGAAGCCACAGGGACTGGAAACACCATATATTTT
CASSEATGTGNTIYF